The next 5 T cell receptor beta chains were all read from a single sample in a study of T cells in narcolepsy (dated by TCRdb to the late 2010s). Libraries were prepared through the immunoSEQ multiplex PCR assay. What TCRdb holds here is the immuneACCESS table cut down to in-frame rearrangements. Part of the clones is not present; checked against another copy, under half of the missing clones reflect an unresolved V gene, and the others are unexplained. Here the sample has about 29,000 clones; more than 70% occur a single time. Clones ranked in the top ten supply around 1% of the sample. Sequencing was performed on memory (CD45RA-) CD4+ T cells from blood. The sample's cell subset or site label, decoded: memory T cells sorted ex vivo from peripheral blood. These receptors originate from a human donor in good health.

The chain is built from TRBV5-1 and TRBJ2-1, with 9 bases matching TRBD2. The CDR3 contains 18 residues. J was trimmed by 0 bases and V by 0 bases; bases with no gene match: 7. CDR1 SGHRS and CDR2 YFSETQ come from the germline V gene. CDR3: CASSLGLAVLSSYNEQFF. The CDR3 nucleotides read TGCGCCAGCAGCTTGGGACTAGCGGTCCTAAGCTCCTACAATGAGCAGTTCTTC.

The chain employs TRBV7-9 and TRBJ1-5; D is uncertain. Trimming pared 2 bases from V and 1 base from J, leaving 6 bases between. CDR1 is SEHNR, CDR2 FQNEAQ, per germline (reference sequence). CDR3 length equals 14 residues. In nucleotides, the CDR3 is TGTGCCAGCAGCTTAAGCACCAGCAATCAGCCCCAGCATTTT. This codes for CASSLSTSNQPQHF. The whole variable domain, filled in from reference TRBV7-9 and TRBJ1-5, reads DTGVSQNPRHKITKRGQNVTFRCDPISEHNRLYWYRQTLGQGPEFLTYFQNEAQLEKSRLLSDRFSAERPKGSFSTLEIQRTEQGDSAMYLCASSLSTSNQPQHFGDGTRLSIL.

The V and J genes are TRBV2 and TRBJ1-4, with 12 bases aligning to TRBD1. Germline lookup yields CDR1 SNHLY and CDR2 FYNNEI. V was pared by 4 bases and J by 3 bases, with 3 bases of the junction left unmatched. This CDR3 has 16 residues. CDR3 coding DNA: TGTGCCAGCAGTGGGGACAGGGGGCGTTCTAATGAAAAACTGTTTTTT. Translating it yields CASSGDRGRSNEKLFF.

The chain has TRBV21-1 and TRBJ1-4. TRBV21-1 is listed as a pseudogene. The CDR3 consists of 15 residues. The CDR3 is CASSYWREPNEKLFF. The CDR3 nucleotides are TGTGCCAGCAGTTACTGGAGGGAACCTAATGAAAAACTGTTTTTT.

The chain has TRBV30 and TRBJ2-6; D is possibly TRBD1 or TRBD2 (6 bases each). Germline-derived CDR1 and CDR2 are GTSNPN and SVGIG (reference sequence). The CDR3 covers 17 residues. V was pared by 5 bases and J by 0 bases, with 17 bases between. CDR3 protein: CAWSVGGPISGANVLTF. CDR3 sequence (DNA): TGTGCCTGGTCGGTAGGGGGGCCCATCTCTGGGGCCAACGTCCTGACTTTC.